Described below is a single T cell receptor beta chain sequence and its context. Its antigen is undetermined. TCRdb independently ran MiXCR on the 5' RACE reads; one entry per CDR3 protein. The table lists 250,000 to 300,000 distinct CDR3 sequences, 15% to 20% of them singletons. This entry belongs to a study of T-cell memory formation after mild COVID-19. General study results and limits: The study detected some responding clones in pre-infection memory, suggesting cross-reactive memory joined.

CDR3 length: 15 amino acids. Trimming shortened V by 5 bases and J by 2 bases, and 15 bases separated the two germline ends. Germline V CDR1 and CDR2: SSHAT, FNYEAQ (reference sequence). This receptor was obtained from a man aged 18 to 29 who had mild COVID-19 (a few samples of this study predate the infection). Cell type and time point are not known. The sample comprised PBMCs or a T cell subset sorted from them (not recorded which). The V call is TRBV7-7, the J call TRBJ2-5; D assignment may be TRBD1 or TRBD2 (6 bases each). The CDR3 DNA sequence: TGTGCCAGCAGCCCGGGGGCCGCCCGGCAAGAGACCCAGTACTTC. Translation gives CASSPGAARQETQYF.